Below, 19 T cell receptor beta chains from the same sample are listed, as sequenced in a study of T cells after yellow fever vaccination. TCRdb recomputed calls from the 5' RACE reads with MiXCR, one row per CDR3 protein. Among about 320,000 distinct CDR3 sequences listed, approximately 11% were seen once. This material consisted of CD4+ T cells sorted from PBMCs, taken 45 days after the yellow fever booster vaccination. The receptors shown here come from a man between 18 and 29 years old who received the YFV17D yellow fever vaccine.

CDR3 region: CASSPGGYEAFF. In DNA, the CDR3 is TGTGCCAGCAGCCCGGGGGGTTATGAAGCTTTCTTT. The chain links TRBV7-2 to TRBJ1-1; the D gene is possibly TRBD1 (5 bases). The CDR3 loop spans 12 amino acids. Trimming took off 5 bases at V and 7 bases at J, with 11 bases between the two ends. Looked up from germline, CDR1 is SGHTA and CDR2 is FQGNSA.

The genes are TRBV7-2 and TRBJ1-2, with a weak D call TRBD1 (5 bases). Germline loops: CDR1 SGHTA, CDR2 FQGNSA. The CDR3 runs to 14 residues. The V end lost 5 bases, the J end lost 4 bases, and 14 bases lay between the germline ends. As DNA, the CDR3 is TGTGCCAGCAGCCCCCGGGACGGGTCCTATGGCTACACCTTC. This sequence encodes CASSPRDGSYGYTF.

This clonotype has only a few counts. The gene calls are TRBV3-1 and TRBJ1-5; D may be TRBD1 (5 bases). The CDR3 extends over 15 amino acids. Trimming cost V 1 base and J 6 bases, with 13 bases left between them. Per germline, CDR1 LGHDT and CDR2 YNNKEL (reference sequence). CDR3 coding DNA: TGTGCCAGCAGCCAAGGGGGTTGGGGACTTCAGCCCCAGCATTTT. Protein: CASSQGGWGLQPQHF.

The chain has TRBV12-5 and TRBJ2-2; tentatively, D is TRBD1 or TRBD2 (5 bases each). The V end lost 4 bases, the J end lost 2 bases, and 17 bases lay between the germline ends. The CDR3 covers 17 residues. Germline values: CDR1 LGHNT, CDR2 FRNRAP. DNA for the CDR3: TGTGCTAGTGGTTCCCCGGGTCAGGGACGTAACACCGGGGAGCTGTTTTTT. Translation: CASGSPGQGRNTGELFF.

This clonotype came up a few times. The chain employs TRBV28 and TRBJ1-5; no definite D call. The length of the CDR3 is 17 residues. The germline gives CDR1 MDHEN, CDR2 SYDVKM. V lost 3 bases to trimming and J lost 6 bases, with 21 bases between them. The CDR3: CASSLKSFSVRGQPQHF. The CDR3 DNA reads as TGTGCCAGCAGTTTGAAATCATTTTCGGTTCGTGGTCAGCCCCAGCATTTT.

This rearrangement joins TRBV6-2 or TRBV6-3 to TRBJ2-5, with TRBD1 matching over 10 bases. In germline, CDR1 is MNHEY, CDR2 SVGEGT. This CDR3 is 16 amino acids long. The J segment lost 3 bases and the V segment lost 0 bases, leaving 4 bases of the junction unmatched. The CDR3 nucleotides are TGTGCCAGCAGTTACTCGATCGGACAGGGGGAAGAGACCCAGTACTTC. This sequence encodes CASSYSIGQGEETQYF.

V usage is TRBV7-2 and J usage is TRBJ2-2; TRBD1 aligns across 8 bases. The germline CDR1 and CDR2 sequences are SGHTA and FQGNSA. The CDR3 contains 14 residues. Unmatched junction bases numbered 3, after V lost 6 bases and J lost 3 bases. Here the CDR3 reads CASRQGAYTGELFF. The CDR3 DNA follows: TGTGCCAGCAGGCAGGGGGCTTACACCGGGGAGCTGTTTTTT.

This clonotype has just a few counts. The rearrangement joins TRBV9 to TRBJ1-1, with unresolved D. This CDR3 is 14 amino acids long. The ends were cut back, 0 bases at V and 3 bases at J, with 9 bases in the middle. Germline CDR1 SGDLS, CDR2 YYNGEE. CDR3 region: CASSVAPIDTEAFF. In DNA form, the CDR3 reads TGTGCCAGCAGCGTAGCCCCCATCGACACTGAAGCTTTCTTT.

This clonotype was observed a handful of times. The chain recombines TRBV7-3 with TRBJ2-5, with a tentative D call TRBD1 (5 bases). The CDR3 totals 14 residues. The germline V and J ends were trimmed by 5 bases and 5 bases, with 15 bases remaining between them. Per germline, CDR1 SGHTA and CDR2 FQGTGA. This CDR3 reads CASSRQAGMETQYF. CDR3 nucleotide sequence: TGTGCCAGCAGCCGACAAGCAGGGATGGAGACCCAGTACTTC. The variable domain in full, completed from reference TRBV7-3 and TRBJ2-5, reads GAGVSQTPSNKVTEKGKYVELRCDPISGHTALYWYRQSLGQGPEFLIYFQGTGAADDSGLPNDRFFAVRPEGSVSTLKIQRTERGDSAVYLCASSRQAGMETQYFGPGTRLLVL.

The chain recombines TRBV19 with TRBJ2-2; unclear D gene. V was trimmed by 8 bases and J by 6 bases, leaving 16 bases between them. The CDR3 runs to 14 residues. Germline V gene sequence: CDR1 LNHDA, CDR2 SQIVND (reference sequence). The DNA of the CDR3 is TGTGCCAGTCAGCCAGCTCTTGTCGCCGGGGAGCTGTTTTTT. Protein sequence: CASQPALVAGELFF.

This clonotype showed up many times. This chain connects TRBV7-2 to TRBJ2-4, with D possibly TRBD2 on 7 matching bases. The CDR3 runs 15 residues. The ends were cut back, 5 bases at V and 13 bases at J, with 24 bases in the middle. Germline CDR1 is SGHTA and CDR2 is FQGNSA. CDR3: CASSPAAGASNSQYF. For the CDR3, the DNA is TGTGCCAGCAGCCCAGCGGCGGGGGCGTCGAATTCCCAGTACTTC.

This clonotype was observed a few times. CDR3 region: CSASKGFSNTGELFF. As DNA, the CDR3 is TGCAGTGCTAGTAAGGGGTTCTCGAACACCGGGGAGCTGTTTTTT. The V call is TRBV20-1, the J call TRBJ2-2, with D perhaps TRBD1 (5 bases). Germline CDR1 DFQATT, CDR2 SNEGSKA (reference sequence). CDR3 length equals 15 residues. V lost 3 bases to trimming and J lost 0 bases, with 11 bases between them.

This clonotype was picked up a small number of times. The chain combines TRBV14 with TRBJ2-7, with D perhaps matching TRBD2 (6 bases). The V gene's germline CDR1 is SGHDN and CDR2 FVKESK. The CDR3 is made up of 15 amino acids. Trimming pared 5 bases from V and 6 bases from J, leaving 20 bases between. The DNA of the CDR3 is TGTGCCAGCAGCTCCTATCGGACGGGGGAAGGCGAGCAGTACGTC. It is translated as CASSSYRTGEGEQYV.

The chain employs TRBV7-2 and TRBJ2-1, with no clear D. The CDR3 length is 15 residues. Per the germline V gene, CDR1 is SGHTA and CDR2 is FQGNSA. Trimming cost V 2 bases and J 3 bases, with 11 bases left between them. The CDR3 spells CASSLFEGIYNEQFF. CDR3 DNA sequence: TGTGCCAGCAGCTTATTCGAAGGGATCTACAATGAGCAGTTCTTC.

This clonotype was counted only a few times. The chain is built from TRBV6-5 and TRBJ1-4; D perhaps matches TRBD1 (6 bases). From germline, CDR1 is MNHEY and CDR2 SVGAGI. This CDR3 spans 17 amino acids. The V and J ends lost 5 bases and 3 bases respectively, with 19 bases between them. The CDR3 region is CASSQEALQGANEKLFF. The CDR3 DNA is TGTGCCAGCAGTCAGGAGGCCCTACAGGGAGCTAATGAAAAACTGTTTTTT.

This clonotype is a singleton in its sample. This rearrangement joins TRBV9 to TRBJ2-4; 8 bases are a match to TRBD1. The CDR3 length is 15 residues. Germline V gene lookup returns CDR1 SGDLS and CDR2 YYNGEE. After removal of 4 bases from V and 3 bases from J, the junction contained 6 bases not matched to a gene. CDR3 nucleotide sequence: TGTGCCAGCAGCATTCAGGGGGCTATCAAAAACATTCAGTACTTC. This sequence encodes CASSIQGAIKNIQYF.

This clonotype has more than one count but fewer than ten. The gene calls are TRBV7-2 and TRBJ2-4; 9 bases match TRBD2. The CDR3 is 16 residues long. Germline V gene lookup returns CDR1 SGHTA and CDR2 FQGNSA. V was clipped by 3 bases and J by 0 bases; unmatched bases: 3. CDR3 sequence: CASSFTSGLAKNIQYF. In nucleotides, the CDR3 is TGTGCCAGCAGCTTTACTAGCGGGCTAGCCAAAAACATTCAGTACTTC.

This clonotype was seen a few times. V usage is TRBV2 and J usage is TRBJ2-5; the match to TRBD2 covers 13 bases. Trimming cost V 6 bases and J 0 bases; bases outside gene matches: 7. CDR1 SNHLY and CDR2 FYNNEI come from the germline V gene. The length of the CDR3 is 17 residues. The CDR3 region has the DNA TGTGCCAGCAGCCCGGGACTAGCGGGGTGGTACCAAGAGACCCAGTACTTC. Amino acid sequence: CASSPGLAGWYQETQYF.

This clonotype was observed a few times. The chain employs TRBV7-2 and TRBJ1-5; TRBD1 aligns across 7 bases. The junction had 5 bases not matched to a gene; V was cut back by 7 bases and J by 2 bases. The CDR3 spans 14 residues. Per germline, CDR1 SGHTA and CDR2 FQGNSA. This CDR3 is CASTITGGNQPQHF. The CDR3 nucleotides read TGTGCCAGCACTATAACAGGGGGCAATCAGCCCCAGCATTTT.